This T cell receptor beta chain was obtained from a study of T cell responses to AZD1222 COVID-19 vaccine. Germline V gene sequence: CDR1 LGHDT, CDR2 YNNKEL (reference sequence). The CDR3 length is 16 residues. V dropped 2 bases and J dropped 5 bases, with 16 bases sitting between them. Data came from immunoSEQ multiplex PCR; TCRdb stores just in-frame clones and leaves some out. The sample gives some 90,000 clones, 88% of which show up once; roughly 15% is in the top ten. This TCR was sampled from an adult in good health. This specimen was peripheral blood, taken on day 0 of AZD1222 vaccination. The rearrangement links TRBV3-1 (or the pseudogene TRBV3-2) to TRBJ2-1; the D gene is possibly TRBD2 (6 bases). CDR3 sequence reads: CASSQLGRETDNEQFF. In DNA form, the CDR3 reads TGTGCCAGCAGCCAATTGGGGCGGGAAACGGACAATGAGCAGTTCTTC.